The source of this TCR beta chain is a study of PD-L1 blockade in urothelial cancer. General observations from the study: Durable benefit was linked to greater 3-week expansion of tumor-associated blood clones.

Notes on this clone: No antigen is known for it.

Individual patients had between 1 and 8 samples, taken pretreatment and on-treatment. The data were produced by immunoSEQ multiplex PCR, yet TCRdb's version contains in-frame clones alone and is incomplete. The data contain roughly 90,000 clones, 85% to 95% of them singletons. The clonotype comes from a man in his sixties with urothelial cancer. Sample: PBMCs, taken around atezolizumab (anti-PD-L1) treatment.

The CDR3 DNA reads TGTGCCAGCAGCTCCCGGTCTAACGTCAACTATGGCTACACCTTC. Residues: CASSSRSNVNYGYTF. This sequence joins TRBV7-2 and TRBJ1-2; D unresolved. This CDR3 comprises 15 residues. The germline CDR1 and CDR2 sequences are SGHTA and FQGNSA. V lost 4 bases to trimming and J lost 2 bases, with 14 bases between them.